The 16 T cell receptor beta chains presented below share a single source sample, sequenced in a study of cytomegalovirus exposure and HLA in healthy donors. Researchers ran the PCR with 60 Vbeta and 13 Jbeta primers. TCRdb's copy holds only in-frame clones and misses some; the assay was immunoSEQ multiplex PCR. The sample has 170,000 or so clones; around four fifths are singletons. Material: PBMCs. These receptors were taken from a woman aged 50 to 65 in good health and CMV-seropositive.

The CDR3 DNA is TGTGCCTGGAGTCACTCCGGGACAGGGCACTTCACAGATACGCAGTATTTT. Protein: CAWSHSGTGHFTDTQYF. The V and J genes are TRBV30 and TRBJ2-3; 9 bases are shared with TRBD1. The germline V gene encodes CDR1 GTSNPN and CDR2 SVGIG (reference sequence). Unmatched junction bases numbered 11, after V lost 2 bases and J lost 2 bases. This CDR3 region has 17 residues. The full variable domain, rest sourced from reference TRBV30 and TRBJ2-3, is SQTIHQWPATLVQPVGSPLSLECTVEGTSNPNLYWYRQAAGRGLQLLFYSVGIGQISSEVPQNLSASRPQDRQFILSSKKLLLSDSGFYLCAWSHSGTGHFTDTQYFGPGTRLTVL.

The V call is TRBV19, the J call TRBJ2-1, with 8 bases matching TRBD2. The germline CDR1 and CDR2 sequences are LNHDA and SQIVND (reference sequence). The V gene end was trimmed by 4 bases and the J gene end by 9 bases; junction bases not matched to a gene: 14. The CDR3 consists of 16 residues. CDR3 coding DNA: TGTGCCAGTAGTAGAATGGGCCCCACGGGAGGGACTGAGCAGTTCTTC. Its protein product is CASSRMGPTGGTEQFF.

The V call is TRBV4-1, the J call TRBJ1-1; possibly TRBD1 for D (5 bases). Germline CDR1 reads MGHRA; CDR2 reads YSYEKL. CDR3 length: 18 amino acids. Trimming left V 0 bases short and J 4 bases short, with 21 bases between. This chain's CDR3 is CASSQERAGRNRATEAFF. CDR3 DNA: TGCGCCAGCAGCCAAGAAAGGGCAGGGAGGAATCGTGCCACTGAAGCTTTCTTT.

The gene calls are TRBV18 and TRBJ1-1; 8 positions match TRBD1. There are 14 residues in the CDR3. Germline values: CDR1 KGHSH, CDR2 LQKENI. V shed 3 bases, J shed 5 bases, and the junction held 5 bases outside the gene matches. The DNA of the CDR3 is TGTGCCAGCTCACCGAAACAGGGGGGAACTGAAGCTTTCTTT. This translates into CASSPKQGGTEAFF. Together with reference TRBV18 and TRBJ1-1, the CDR3 gives the full variable domain: NAGVMQNPRHLVRRRGQEARLRCSPMKGHSHVYWYRQLPEEGLKFMVYLQKENIIDESGMPKERFSAEFPKEGPSILRIQQVVRGDSAAYFCASSPKQGGTEAFFGQGTRLTVV.

This rearrangement joins TRBV5-4 to TRBJ2-6, with 7 positions matching TRBD1. Trimming removed 3 bases from V and 0 bases from J; junction bases left unmatched: 12. The CDR3 totals 19 residues. CDR1 SGHNT and CDR2 YYREEE come from the germline V gene (reference sequence). CDR3 protein: CASSSPRTGLSSGANVLTF. The CDR3 bases are TGTGCCAGCAGCTCCCCCCGGACAGGCCTCAGCTCTGGGGCCAACGTCCTGACTTTC.

This clone was observed a few times. The chain couples TRBV2 to TRBJ1-2; D may be TRBD1 (6 bases). Trimming pared 1 base from V and 3 bases from J, leaving 12 bases between. The germline gives CDR1 SNHLY, CDR2 FYNNEI. The CDR3 has 15 residues. The CDR3 DNA reads as TGTGCCAGCAGTGAAGGGCAGGGGCTCTACTATGGCTACACCTTC. Amino acid sequence: CASSEGQGLYYGYTF.

J is TRBJ2-5 and V is TRBV2; possibly TRBD2 for D (5 bases). The V end lost 8 bases, the J end lost 5 bases, and 9 bases lay between the germline ends. CDR3 size: 11 residues. Germline CDR1 is SNHLY and CDR2 is FYNNEI. The CDR3 protein is CASGGEETQYF. Written as DNA, the CDR3 is TGTGCCAGCGGTGGGGAGGAGACCCAGTACTTC. Variable domain in full (rest from reference TRBV2 and TRBJ2-5): EPEVTQTPSHQVTQMGQEVILRCVPISNHLYFYWYRQILGQKVEFLVSFYNNEISEKSEIFDDQFSVERPDGSNFTLKIRSTKLEDSAMYFCASGGEETQYFGPGTRLLVL.

The V call is TRBV4-2, the J call TRBJ2-7, with 8 bases that match TRBD1. V shed 0 bases, J shed 6 bases, and the junction held 7 bases outside the gene matches. The V gene's germline CDR1 is LGHNA and CDR2 YNFKEQ. The CDR3 consists of 15 residues. CDR3 loop: CASSQDPQGAIEQYF. The CDR3 region has the DNA TGTGCCAGCAGCCAAGACCCCCAGGGGGCTATCGAGCAGTACTTC.

The chain combines TRBV7-3 with TRBJ2-5; 10 bases align to TRBD2. From germline, CDR1 is SGHTA and CDR2 FQGTGA. The ends lost 5 bases at V and 5 bases at J; junction bases unmatched: 2. The CDR3 runs 13 residues. CDR3 in DNA: TGTGCCAGCAGCAGGACTAGCGGCGAGACCCAGTACTTC. Translated: CASSRTSGETQYF.

This rearrangement joins TRBV9 to TRBJ1-5, with a weak D call TRBD1 (6 bases). Germline assignment: CDR1 SGDLS and CDR2 YYNGEE. Trimming removed 4 bases at V and 0 bases at J, with 8 bases between. There are 14 residues in the CDR3. The CDR3 is CASSRTDSNQPQHF. The CDR3 DNA reads as TGTGCCAGCAGCCGGACAGATAGCAATCAGCCCCAGCATTTT.

This chain connects TRBV6-5 to TRBJ2-7; 9 nucleotides line up with TRBD2. The CDR3 runs 15 residues. The V gene's germline CDR1 is MNHEY and CDR2 SVGAGI. V lost 2 bases, J lost 6 bases, and 8 bases stayed unmatched. The CDR3 coding sequence is TGTGCCAGCAGTTACGGGAGCGGGGGGTCACTCGAGCAGTACTTC. Its translation is CASSYGSGGSLEQYF.

The gene calls are TRBV6-5 and TRBJ1-3, with D perhaps matching TRBD1 (5 bases). The CDR3 is 15 amino acids. Germline CDR1 MNHEY, CDR2 SVGAGI. Trimming removed 5 bases from V and 0 bases from J, with 11 bases in between. The CDR3 bases are TGTGCCAGCAGTCTGGGGCGGTACTCTGGAAACACCATATATTTT. Its translation is CASSLGRYSGNTIYF.

This sequence joins TRBV15 and TRBJ1-1, with D uncertain. The germline V gene has CDR1 LNHNV and CDR2 YYDKDF (reference sequence). The V and J ends lost 0 bases and 3 bases respectively, with 20 bases between them. The CDR3 extends over 18 amino acids. DNA of the CDR3: TGTGCCACCAGCAGAGAGTTCAGTGGCAGGCGCCAGGACACTGAAGCTTTCTTT. Translation gives CATSREFSGRRQDTEAFF.

The CDR3: CASSTALAGAYEQYF. CDR3 nucleotides: TGTGCCAGCAGTACCGCGCTAGCGGGGGCCTACGAGCAGTACTTC. This chain connects TRBV6-5 to TRBJ2-7; 10 bases agree with TRBD2. This CDR3 region has 15 residues. With 5 bases clipped from V and 2 bases from J, the junction kept 6 bases outside the gene matches. Germline CDR1 and CDR2: MNHEY and SVGAGI.

V usage is TRBV6-5 and J usage is TRBJ1-2, with D maybe TRBD1 (6 bases). The germline V and J ends were trimmed by 8 bases and 0 bases, with 16 bases remaining between them. Germline V gene sequence: CDR1 MNHEY, CDR2 SVGAGI. This CDR3 is built from 15 residues. CDR3 amino acids: CASVKGGDSNYGYTF. The CDR3 DNA follows: TGTGCCAGCGTAAAAGGGGGAGATTCTAACTATGGCTACACCTTC.

V is TRBV30 and J is TRBJ1-2; D may be TRBD1 (6 bases). V dropped 4 bases and J dropped 2 bases, with 11 bases sitting between them. The length of the CDR3 is 13 residues. Germline-derived CDR1 and CDR2 are GTSNPN and SVGIG (reference sequence). Here the CDR3 DNA reads TGTGCCTGGACGGGGGGCGCGAACTATGGCTACACCTTC. Protein product: CAWTGGANYGYTF.